These T cell receptor beta chains were read from a single sample in a study of long-term antiretroviral therapy in people with HIV. Clones were read by immunoSEQ multiplex PCR, and TCRdb kept only the in-frame ones, dropping some. The sample carries under 25,000 clones, 76% recorded once. Sequencing was performed on unsorted PBMCs, taken 0.5 years after starting antiretroviral therapy. Source of these receptors: a woman aged 40 to 50 with HIV. CDR3s include the opening cysteine and the closing phenylalanine or tryptophan. The D gene is left open where the match is weak. Not every row has a clone size; where given, it reads once, few, many or a size class.

d_gene: TRBD2; abundance: -; j_gene: TRBJ2-3; v_gene: TRBV4-1; CDR3nt: TGCGCCAGCAGCCACCCCACGGGGGGTAGCGGGGGGGCAAAGTATTTT; CDR3aa: CASSHPTGGSGGAKYF
d_gene: TRBD1; abundance: -; j_gene: TRBJ1-2; v_gene: TRBV7-9; CDR3nt: TGTGCCAGCAGCTTACCGGGACAGCAAACCCGTGGCTACACCTTC; CDR3aa: CASSLPGQQTRGYTF
d_gene: -; abundance: -; j_gene: TRBJ1-4; v_gene: TRBV4-2; CDR3nt: TGTGCCAGCAGCCACATAGAGGGGCAGGGGTATGAAAAACTGTTTTTT; CDR3aa: CASSHIEGQGYEKLFF
d_gene: -; abundance: -; j_gene: TRBJ2-3; v_gene: TRBV5-1; CDR3nt: TGCGCCAGCAGCTTGGAAGGCCTAGCAGGCACAGATACGCAGTATTTT; CDR3aa: CASSLEGLAGTDTQYF
d_gene: -; abundance: -; j_gene: TRBJ2-3; v_gene: TRBV4-1; CDR3nt: TGCGCCAGCACTTTACGGTTTGGAGATACGCAGTATTTT; CDR3aa: CASTLRFGDTQYF
d_gene: TRBD2; abundance: -; j_gene: TRBJ2-1; v_gene: TRBV7-9; CDR3nt: TGTGCCAGCAGCTTAGTGGCTAGCGGAGCCTACAATGAGCAGTTCTTC; CDR3aa: CASSLVASGAYNEQFF
d_gene: -; abundance: -; j_gene: TRBJ2-3; v_gene: TRBV4-3; CDR3nt: TGCGCCAGCAGCCAGGACCTAGCCGCTCAAAACACAGATACGCAGTATTTT; CDR3aa: CASSQDLAAQNTDTQYF
d_gene: TRBD1; abundance: once; j_gene: TRBJ2-7; v_gene: TRBV5-6; CDR3nt: TGTGCCAGCAGCTCTTTAACCTCAGGGGGCGAGCAGTACTTC; CDR3aa: CASSSLTSGGEQYF
d_gene: TRBD2; abundance: -; j_gene: TRBJ2-1; v_gene: TRBV2; CDR3nt: TGTGCCAGCAGTGAAGGGCTAGCGGACTACAATGAGCAGTTCTTC; CDR3aa: CASSEGLADYNEQFF
d_gene: -; abundance: once; j_gene: TRBJ2-7; v_gene: TRBV5-1; CDR3nt: TGCGCCAGCAGCTGGGGAGGGGACAACTCCTACGAGCAGTACTTC; CDR3aa: CASSWGGDNSYEQYF
d_gene: -; abundance: few; j_gene: TRBJ2-7; v_gene: TRBV20-1; CDR3nt: TGCAGTGCCAATCTCGCCTACGAGCAGTACTTC; CDR3aa: CSANLAYEQYF
d_gene: -; abundance: -; j_gene: TRBJ1-3; v_gene: TRBV9; CDR3nt: TGTGCCAGCAGCGTAGCGGTTACAGGGCCTTCATCTGGAAACACCATATATTTT; CDR3aa: CASSVAVTGPSSGNTIYF
d_gene: -; abundance: -; j_gene: TRBJ2-3; v_gene: TRBV4-2; CDR3nt: TGTGCCAGCAGCCAATTTATTCCCAGGGGTCGAGTCGGCACAGATACGCAGTATTTT; CDR3aa: CASSQFIPRGRVGTDTQYF
d_gene: -; abundance: -; j_gene: TRBJ1-6; v_gene: TRBV27; CDR3nt: TGTGCCAGCAGTTTAAGGGCAGCTCATAATTCACCCCTCCACTTT; CDR3aa: CASSLRAAHNSPLHF
d_gene: TRBD2; abundance: -; j_gene: TRBJ2-5; v_gene: TRBV4-1; CDR3nt: TGCGCCAGCAGCCAGCAGGACCGGGGGGGCTTAGAGACCCAGTACTTC; CDR3aa: CASSQQDRGGLETQYF
d_gene: -; abundance: -; j_gene: TRBJ2-1; v_gene: TRBV7-9; CDR3nt: TGTGCCAGCAGCCCCGCGGGATTACGTTTCGGATCCTACAATGAGCAGTTCTTC; CDR3aa: CASSPAGLRFGSYNEQFF
d_gene: -; abundance: -; j_gene: TRBJ1-1; v_gene: TRBV30; CDR3nt: TGTGCCTGGAGTGAAGGTAACGGCCCCGATCCGAACACTGAAGCTTTCTTT; CDR3aa: CAWSEGNGPDPNTEAFF
d_gene: -; abundance: -; j_gene: TRBJ2-3; v_gene: TRBV29-1; CDR3nt: TGCAGCGTTGAAGTGAGGACTCCGGTGGATACGCAGTATTTT; CDR3aa: CSVEVRTPVDTQYF
d_gene: -; abundance: -; j_gene: TRBJ1-5; v_gene: TRBV15; CDR3nt: TGTGCCACCAGCAGAGGGAATCAGCCCCAGCATTTT; CDR3aa: CATSRGNQPQHF
d_gene: TRBD1; abundance: -; j_gene: TRBJ2-7; v_gene: TRBV15; CDR3nt: TGTGCCACCAGCACCCTTTTTGGACAGGGTGGATCCTACGAGCAGTACTTC; CDR3aa: CATSTLFGQGGSYEQYF
d_gene: -; abundance: few; j_gene: TRBJ2-1; v_gene: TRBV6-6; CDR3nt: TGTGCCAGCAGTAAGGGGCAGGGAAATGGCTTGAATGAGCAGTTCTTC; CDR3aa: CASSKGQGNGLNEQFF
d_gene: -; abundance: -; j_gene: TRBJ1-2; v_gene: TRBV7-3; CDR3nt: TGTGCCAGCAGCCCTTCTTCGCCTGGGGACTATGGCTACACCTTC; CDR3aa: CASSPSSPGDYGYTF
d_gene: -; abundance: -; j_gene: TRBJ2-7; v_gene: TRBV4-2; CDR3nt: TGTGCCAGCAGCCCCAACGCGGGTTCCCCATCCTACGAGCAGTACTTC; CDR3aa: CASSPNAGSPSYEQYF
d_gene: -; abundance: once; j_gene: TRBJ1-2; v_gene: TRBV6-6; CDR3nt: TGTGCCAGCAGTTACCCGACAGGTACCTATGGCTACACCTTC; CDR3aa: CASSYPTGTYGYTF
d_gene: -; abundance: -; j_gene: TRBJ1-5; v_gene: TRBV15; CDR3nt: TGTGCCACCAGCCAGGAGGGTACTAGCAATCAGCCCCAGCATTTT; CDR3aa: CATSQEGTSNQPQHF
d_gene: -; abundance: -; j_gene: TRBJ1-4; v_gene: TRBV19; CDR3nt: TGTGCCAGTAGTACCGATGGACGGATTAATGAAAAACTGTTTTTT; CDR3aa: CASSTDGRINEKLFF
d_gene: -; abundance: once; j_gene: TRBJ2-2; v_gene: TRBV6-5; CDR3nt: TGTGCCAGCAGGATGGACAGAATCGGGGAGCTGTTTTTT; CDR3aa: CASRMDRIGELFF
d_gene: TRBD1; abundance: few; j_gene: TRBJ1-2; v_gene: TRBV7-2; CDR3nt: TGTGCCAGCAGCTTCGGACAGGCAGAGAGGGGCTACACCTTC; CDR3aa: CASSFGQAERGYTF
d_gene: TRBD1; abundance: -; j_gene: TRBJ2-4; v_gene: TRBV4-1; CDR3nt: TGCGCCAGCAGCCAGGAACAGGGGGCCGTGGGTTGGGTGAAAAACATTCAGTACTTC; CDR3aa: CASSQEQGAVGWVKNIQYF
d_gene: -; abundance: -; j_gene: TRBJ2-7; v_gene: TRBV5-1; CDR3nt: TGCGCCAGCAGCTTGGGGTACGAGCAGTACTTC; CDR3aa: CASSLGYEQYF
d_gene: -; abundance: -; j_gene: TRBJ2-5; v_gene: TRBV7-2; CDR3nt: TGTGCCAGCAGCACCTTCGGACGGGTAGAGACCCAGTACTTC; CDR3aa: CASSTFGRVETQYF
d_gene: TRBD1; abundance: -; j_gene: TRBJ2-2; v_gene: TRBV11-2; CDR3nt: TGTGCCAGCAGCTTAGAGCGACAGGGGGCAGCCGGGGAGCTGTTTTTT; CDR3aa: CASSLERQGAAGELFF
d_gene: TRBD2; abundance: -; j_gene: TRBJ2-1; v_gene: TRBV7-9; CDR3nt: TGTGCCAGCAGCTTAGCGCCTAGCGGGGCGTGGGATGAGCAGTTCTTC; CDR3aa: CASSLAPSGAWDEQFF
d_gene: TRBD2; abundance: -; j_gene: TRBJ2-1; v_gene: TRBV11-3; CDR3nt: TGTGCCAGCAGCTCCGGAGAGCGGGGGGTCTATGAGCAGTTCTTC; CDR3aa: CASSSGERGVYEQFF
d_gene: -; abundance: -; j_gene: TRBJ2-1; v_gene: TRBV27; CDR3nt: TGTGCCAGCAGTTTAGACAGGTACAATGAGCAGTTCTTC; CDR3aa: CASSLDRYNEQFF
d_gene: -; abundance: -; j_gene: TRBJ2-2; v_gene: TRBV10-2; CDR3nt: TGCGCCAGCAGAGGGACTCGTAATCGTGCGAGGGAGCTGTTTTTT; CDR3aa: CASRGTRNRARELFF
d_gene: TRBD1; abundance: -; j_gene: TRBJ1-1; v_gene: TRBV4-2; CDR3nt: TGTGCCAGCAGCCAAGCAGACAGGGAGAACACTGAAGCTTTCTTT; CDR3aa: CASSQADRENTEAFF
d_gene: -; abundance: once; j_gene: TRBJ2-1; v_gene: TRBV2; CDR3nt: TGTGCCAGCAGTCCGGGGCGGGGATACAATGAGCAGTTCTTC; CDR3aa: CASSPGRGYNEQFF
d_gene: TRBD2; abundance: -; j_gene: TRBJ2-3; v_gene: TRBV18; CDR3nt: TGTGCCAGCTCACCCCTCTTAGCGGGGGCTACACAAGATACGCAGTATTTT; CDR3aa: CASSPLLAGATQDTQYF
d_gene: -; abundance: -; j_gene: TRBJ2-7; v_gene: TRBV25-1; CDR3nt: TGTGCCAGCAGTCCGCCCTTCGGGCTGGGGGAGCAGTACTTC; CDR3aa: CASSPPFGLGEQYF
d_gene: TRBD2; abundance: -; j_gene: TRBJ2-7; v_gene: TRBV14; CDR3nt: TGTGCCAGCAGCCATCCCAACCGCGGGGGATTCCTCTACGAGCAGTACTTC; CDR3aa: CASSHPNRGGFLYEQYF
d_gene: -; abundance: -; j_gene: TRBJ2-1; v_gene: TRBV6-6; CDR3nt: TGTGCCAGCAGTTACTCTTACAATGAGCAGTTCTTC; CDR3aa: CASSYSYNEQFF